A single sample is the source of the 28 T cell receptor beta chains below, sequenced in a study of response to subunit inactivated influenza vaccine. Each CDR3 protein is one row after TCRdb ran MiXCR on the RT-PCR reads. The table records approximately 500,000 distinct CDR3 sequences, about an eighth of them present only once. The material was PBMCs from blood, obtained about 40 days after vaccination. The receptors shown here come from a man in his forties or fifties who received an inactivated influenza vaccine.

This clonotype has a count of ten or more. The chain couples TRBV28 to TRBJ1-3; the match to TRBD1 covers 7 bases. Per germline, CDR1 MDHEN and CDR2 SYDVKM. V gave up 3 bases and J gave up 3 bases; unmatched junction bases: 5. The CDR3 has 15 amino acids. CDR3 amino acids: CASSLGQIFGNTIYF. The CDR3 nucleotides are TGTGCCAGCAGTTTGGGACAGATATTTGGAAACACCATATATTTT. The full variable domain, with the rest looked up from reference TRBV28 and TRBJ1-3, is DVKVTQSSRYLVKRTGEKVFLECVQDMDHENMFWYRQDPGLGLRLIYFSYDVKMKEKGDIPEGYSVSREKKERFSLILESASTNQTSMYLCASSLGQIFGNTIYFGEGSWLTVV.

This clonotype was detected a few times. V gene TRBV7-9 combines with J gene TRBJ2-6; D remains unclear. Between the trimmed V and J ends, which lost 5 bases and 2 bases, there was a span of 7 bases. The CDR3 sequence is 14 residues long. Germline CDR1 is SEHNR and CDR2 is FQNEAQ (reference sequence). CDR3 bases: TGTGCCAGCAGCCCCGATCCTGGGGCCAACGTCCTGACTTTC. Protein sequence: CASSPDPGANVLTF.

In this sample, this clonotype turned up a few times. This CDR3 is CASRLGQGQTQYF. The CDR3, as DNA: TGCGCCAGCAGACTTGGACAGGGGCAGACCCAGTACTTC. The J gene is TRBJ2-5, the V gene TRBV10-2, with 9 bases that match TRBD1. V was pared by 6 bases and J by 6 bases, with 5 bases of the junction left unmatched. The CDR3 totals 13 residues. Germline-derived CDR1 and CDR2 are WSHSY and SAAADI.

V and J are TRBV12-2 and TRBJ2-7; the table's D gene call, TRBD2, was not cross checked with the DNA. TRBV12-2 is a pseudogene segment. CDR3 length equals 11 residues. The CDR3 sequence: CARRRTYEQYF. In nucleotides, the CDR3 is TGTGCAAGAAGACGGACTTACGAGCAGTACTTC.

This clonotype appeared a few times. V usage is TRBV4-2 and J usage is TRBJ2-1; D possibly corresponds to TRBD2 (6 bases). V dropped 4 bases and J dropped 7 bases, with 20 bases sitting between them. Looked up from germline, CDR1 is LGHNA and CDR2 is YNFKEQ. The CDR3 is made up of 16 amino acids. The CDR3 loop reads CASSRGSGRWVNEQFF. DNA for the CDR3: TGTGCCAGCAGCCGAGGCTCTGGGAGGTGGGTAAATGAGCAGTTCTTC.

V is TRBV19 and J is TRBJ1-1; weak D call: TRBD1 (5 bases). V dropped 5 bases and J dropped 1 base, with 14 bases sitting between them. Germline V gene data show CDR1 as LNHDA and CDR2 as SQIVND (reference sequence). The CDR3 sequence is 15 residues long. In DNA form, the CDR3 reads TGTGCCAGTAGTCTGGGTCGGCAGGGGAACACTGAAGCTTTCTTT. The encoded protein is CASSLGRQGNTEAFF.

The chain is built from TRBV5-1 and TRBJ2-5; 8 positions match TRBD2. The CDR3 extends over 16 amino acids. V shed 0 bases and J 5 bases; nucleotides not matched to a gene: 9. The germline CDR1 and CDR2 sequences are SGHRS and YFSETQ. The DNA for the CDR3 is TGCGCCAGCAGCTTGGTTTTAGCGGGGCTACGTGAGACCCAGTACTTC. It translates to CASSLVLAGLRETQYF. Together with reference TRBV5-1 and TRBJ2-5, the CDR3 gives the full variable domain: KAGVTQTPRYLIKTRGQQVTLSCSPISGHRSVSWYQQTPGQGLQFLFEYFSETQRNKGNFPGRFSGRQFSNSRSEMNVSTLELGDSALYLCASSLVLAGLRETQYFGPGTRLLVL.

Many counts were recorded for this clonotype. CDR3 region: CSARSLAGSVDEQFF. CDR3 nucleotides: TGCAGTGCTAGAAGCTTAGCGGGTTCGGTCGATGAGCAGTTCTTC. The chain is built from TRBV20-1 and TRBJ2-1; 7 bases align to TRBD2. CDR1 and CDR2 from the germline V gene are DFQATT and SNEGSKA (reference sequence). With V trimmed by 2 bases and J by 8 bases, 12 bases remained unmatched. The CDR3 runs 15 residues.

The chain carries TRBV4-3 and TRBJ2-1; TRBD1 might be the D (5 bases). V was cut by 4 bases and J by 15 bases, with 13 bases left in between. Germline loops: CDR1 LGHNA, CDR2 YSLEER. The length of the CDR3 is 11 residues. The CDR3 DNA reads as TGCGCCAGCAGCCGAGCAGGGTTCTTGTTCTTC. Translating gives CASSRAGFLFF.

V usage is TRBV4-2 and J usage is TRBJ2-7; 12 bases map to TRBD2. Germline V CDR1 and CDR2: LGHNA, YNFKEQ. This CDR3 contains 18 residues. The ends lost 0 bases at V and 1 base at J; junction bases unmatched: 7. The DNA of the CDR3 is TGTGCCAGCAGCCAAGAGAGGCTAGCGGGAGGGCGGTCCTACGAGCAGTACTTC. Its protein is CASSQERLAGGRSYEQYF.

The chain uses TRBV5-1 and TRBJ2-1, with 7 positions matching TRBD2. Trimming removed 3 bases from V and 2 bases from J; junction bases left unmatched: 2. The germline CDR1 and CDR2 sequences are SGHRS and YFSETQ. The CDR3 is made up of 14 amino acids. CDR3: CASSSAGAYNEQFF. The CDR3, as DNA: TGCGCCAGCAGCTCGGCGGGGGCCTACAATGAGCAGTTCTTC.

This clonotype was detected a few times. This rearrangement joins TRBV7-3 to TRBJ2-4; possible D gene TRBD1, 6 bases. The CDR3 length is 15 residues. Trimming stripped 1 base from V and 0 bases from J, with 7 bases between. Germline values: CDR1 SGHTA, CDR2 FQGTGA. CDR3 loop: CASSLNRVAKNIQYF. CDR3 sequence (DNA): TGTGCCAGCAGCTTAAACAGGGTAGCCAAAAACATTCAGTACTTC.

The J gene is TRBJ1-1, the V gene TRBV6-5, with 8 bases that match TRBD1. After removal of 3 bases from V and 1 base from J, the junction contained 1 base not matched to a gene. This CDR3 is built from 14 residues. Looked up from germline, CDR1 is MNHEY and CDR2 is SVGAGI. CDR3 amino acids: CASSYGTGNTEAFF. CDR3 DNA sequence: TGTGCCAGCAGTTATGGGACAGGGAACACTGAAGCTTTCTTT.

In this sample, this clonotype turned up a few times. CDR3 amino acids: CARQAGEGYNEQFF. As DNA, the CDR3 is TGTGCCAGACAAGCAGGGGAAGGCTACAATGAGCAGTTCTTC. This sequence joins TRBV2 and TRBJ2-1; the D gene is possibly TRBD1 (6 bases). Trimming shortened V by 9 bases and J by 3 bases, and 15 bases separated the two germline ends. The CDR3 spans 14 residues. Germline CDR1 reads SNHLY; CDR2 reads FYNNEI.

This clonotype has a handful of counts. The V and J genes are TRBV25-1 and TRBJ2-7; D may correspond to TRBD1 or TRBD2 (5 bases each). There are 14 residues in the CDR3. In germline, CDR1 is MGHDK, CDR2 SYGVNS. V gave up 5 bases and J gave up 2 bases, with 13 bases separating them. The CDR3 sequence is CASSRDQGAYEQYF. The CDR3 bases are TGTGCCAGCAGTAGAGACCAGGGAGCCTACGAGCAGTACTTC.

V is TRBV20-1 and J is TRBJ2-5; TRBD1 aligns across 11 bases. The CDR3 runs 13 residues. From germline, CDR1 is DFQATT and CDR2 SNEGSKA (reference sequence). Germline trimming cut 6 bases from V and 4 bases from J; bases unmatched to any gene: 4. CDR3 nucleotide sequence: TGCAGTGCGAGGACAGGGGGCACAGAGACCCAGTACTTC. It encodes CSARTGGTETQYF.

The V gene is TRBV3-1, the J gene TRBJ2-1, with a weak D call TRBD2 (6 bases). From germline, CDR1 is LGHDT and CDR2 YNNKEL (reference sequence). CDR3 length: 20 residues. The V gene lost 2 bases and the J gene lost 3 bases, with 26 bases spanning the gap. The CDR3 nucleotides read TGTGCCAGCAGCCAAAACCGGGACTGGGGTTTCGACTGGGGCTACAATGAGCAGTTCTTC. Residues: CASSQNRDWGFDWGYNEQFF.

This clonotype has ten or more counts. The rearrangement joins TRBV5-1 to TRBJ2-7; either TRBD1 or TRBD2 may supply D (6 bases each). Germline V CDR1 and CDR2: SGHRS, YFSETQ. There are 15 residues in the CDR3. V lost 4 bases to trimming and J lost 0 bases, with 14 bases between them. CDR3 sequence: CASSTQEGVSYEQYF. The CDR3 bases are TGCGCCAGCAGCACTCAGGAGGGGGTCTCCTACGAGCAGTACTTC.

There are a few counts of this clonotype. The chain links TRBV4-3 to TRBJ1-4; D is possibly TRBD1 (6 bases). The CDR3 spans 15 residues. Germline assignment: CDR1 LGHNA and CDR2 YSLEER. The germline V and J ends were trimmed by 0 bases and 8 bases, with 13 bases remaining between them. The CDR3 bases are TGCGCCAGCAGCCAAGAATGGGGGGCGAGGGAAAAACTGTTTTTT. Amino acids: CASSQEWGAREKLFF.

With regard to this clonotype: A much larger clone differs from this one at a single base, so this may be a read error. The chain has TRBV27 and TRBJ2-1; TRBD2 might be the D (6 bases). The CDR3 totals 15 residues. Germline V CDR1 and CDR2: MNHEY, SMNVEV (reference sequence). The CDR3 here is CASSSIAATNNDQFF. DNA of the CDR3: TGTGCCAGCAGTTCAATAGCGGCTACTAACAATGATCAGTTCTTC.

The chain joins TRBV29-1 to TRBJ2-7; TRBD1 matches 9 bases. Per germline, CDR1 SQVTM and CDR2 ANQGSEA. J lost 4 bases, V lost 7 bases, and 5 bases had no gene match. CDR3 length equals 12 residues. The chain's CDR3 is CSAMTGGYEQYF. The CDR3 DNA follows: TGCAGCGCTATGACAGGGGGTTACGAGCAGTACTTC.

The chain carries TRBV10-2 and TRBJ2-3; a weak D match, TRBD2 (5 bases). Trimming took off 1 base at V and 4 bases at J, with 9 bases between the two ends. Germline values: CDR1 WSHSY, CDR2 SAAADI. The CDR3 covers 14 residues. The chain's CDR3 is CASSEWLAPDTQYF. Here the CDR3 DNA reads TGCGCCAGCAGTGAGTGGCTAGCCCCAGATACGCAGTATTTT.

This clonotype was seen repeatedly, ten times or more. The chain combines TRBV20-1 with TRBJ2-2, with TRBD1 identical over 8 bases. The CDR3 totals 19 residues. The V gene's germline CDR1 is DFQATT and CDR2 SNEGSKA (reference sequence). The V and J ends lost 3 bases and 6 bases, in that order; junction bases with no gene match: 21. In DNA form, the CDR3 reads TGCAGTGCTAGTGTTTGGGGACAGGCGTCGAGTAGGGGTCCCGGGGAGCTGTTTTTT. This codes for CSASVWGQASSRGPGELFF.

This clonotype was seen only a few times. V gene TRBV5-5 combines with J gene TRBJ2-7; D gene ambiguous. CDR1 and CDR2 from the germline V gene are SGHKS and YYEKEE (reference sequence). This CDR3 is 13 amino acids long. Trimming cost V 1 base and J 2 bases, with 7 bases left between them. CDR3 sequence reads: CASSLSSTYEQYF. The CDR3 DNA reads as TGTGCCAGCAGCTTGTCTAGTACCTACGAGCAGTACTTC.

This clonotype was picked up a small number of times. This chain uses TRBV6-5 with TRBJ2-3; 8 bases agree with TRBD2. This CDR3 is built from 16 residues. Trimming cost V 2 bases and J 6 bases; bases outside gene matches: 10. From germline, CDR1 is MNHEY and CDR2 SVGAGI. The DNA for the CDR3 is TGTGCCAGCAGTTACGGTAGCGGGGAAAGCGGGGATACGCAGTATTTT. Its translation: CASSYGSGESGDTQYF.

This clonotype was counted a few times. The CDR3 spells CSATIGMGNTEAFF. CDR3 DNA sequence: TGCAGTGCTACAATAGGGATGGGGAACACTGAAGCTTTCTTT. The rearrangement joins TRBV20-1 to TRBJ1-1, with unresolved D. Germline CDR1 reads DFQATT; CDR2 reads SNEGSKA (reference sequence). The CDR3 sequence is 14 residues long. V lost 4 bases and J lost 1, with 13 bases in between.

The table lists this clonotype with many counts. The chain carries TRBV6-2 or TRBV6-3 and TRBJ2-1; 7 positions match TRBD2. Trimming took 6 bases from V and 0 from J; bases not matched to a gene: 23. The CDR3 sequence is 21 residues long. The germline CDR1 and CDR2 sequences are MNHEY and SVGEGT. CDR3 DNA sequence: TGTGCCAGCAGCCGGCCGGGGCCGGACCATCTGCGGACTAGCTCCTACAATGAGCAGTTCTTC. Its protein product is CASSRPGPDHLRTSSYNEQFF.

This clonotype was found a few times. This may come from a read error, since a much larger clone is one base off. This sequence joins TRBV11-2 and TRBJ2-3, with D uncertain. V lost 2 bases to trimming and J lost 2 bases, with 5 bases between them. The CDR3 runs to 13 residues. From germline, CDR1 is SGHAT and CDR2 FQNNGV. CDR3 loop: CASSLRITDTQYF. The DNA of the CDR3 is TGTGCCAGCAGCTTACGGATCACAGATACGCAGTATTTT.